The 23 T cell receptor beta chains listed next were all sequenced from one sample in a study of graft-versus-host responses after intestinal transplantation. Which antigens these TCRs recognize remains unknown. Generated by immunoSEQ multiplex PCR, the TCRdb table keeps only in-frame clones and is missing some. This sample has 95,000 to 110,000 clones, with about 90% found just once. The sample in question was unstimulated CD4+ T cells sorted from spleen or lymph node cells, obtained before intestinal transplant. Receptors originate from a human donor who received an intestinal transplant.

This chain links TRBV11-3 with TRBJ2-1, with 8 bases matching TRBD2. CDR3 size: 16 residues. The V gene end was trimmed by 1 base and the J gene end by 4 bases; junction bases not matched to a gene: 6. CDR1 and CDR2 from the germline V gene are SGHNT and YENEEA. This CDR3 is CASSLVSGLGYNEQFF. The CDR3 bases are TGTGCCAGCAGCTTAGTCTCGGGACTAGGGTACAATGAGCAGTTCTTC.

The V call is TRBV2, the J call TRBJ2-1; D is perhaps TRBD2 (6 bases). Germline CDR1 and CDR2: SNHLY and FYNNEI. The ends were cut back, 3 bases at V and 4 bases at J, with 13 bases in the middle. The CDR3 totals 15 residues. The chain's CDR3 is CASSDGGTFYNEQFF. CDR3 coding DNA: TGTGCCAGCAGTGATGGCGGGACCTTTTACAATGAGCAGTTCTTC.

This clone was detected once. The CDR3 DNA reads TGTGCCAGCAAATTTGAATATGGCTACACCTTC. Translation gives CASKFEYGYTF. The chain uses TRBV6-5 and TRBJ1-2; D not resolved. V lost 7 bases and J lost 5, with 8 bases in between. The CDR3 spans 11 residues. The germline CDR1 and CDR2 sequences are MNHEY and SVGAGI.

This chain links TRBV5-1 with TRBJ2-5, with 12 bases lining up with TRBD2. Germline CDR1 reads SGHRS; CDR2 reads YFSETQ. The V and J ends lost 4 bases and 4 bases, in that order; junction bases with no gene match: 5. This CDR3 region has 15 residues. The CDR3 DNA is TGCGCCAGCAGCCCGCCTAGCGGGAGGGGAGAGACCCAGTACTTC. Its translation is CASSPPSGRGETQYF.

The V call is TRBV6-5, the J call TRBJ1-3, with 9 bases that match TRBD1. This CDR3 region has 15 residues. Trimming removed 2 bases from V and 4 bases from J; junction bases left unmatched: 3. Germline V lookup: CDR1 MNHEY, CDR2 SVGAGI. In DNA form, the CDR3 reads TGTGCCAGCAGTTACCGCGGGACAGGGGGAAACACCATATATTTT. Translation: CASSYRGTGGNTIYF.

The chain couples TRBV7-3 to TRBJ2-5; perhaps TRBD2 as D (6 bases). V was clipped by 2 bases and J by 5 bases, with 9 bases between them. This CDR3 has 13 amino acids. Germline CDR1 SGHTA, CDR2 FQGTGA. CDR3 amino acids: CASSLSSEETQYF. In DNA, the CDR3 is TGTGCCAGCAGCTTATCTAGCGAGGAGACCCAGTACTTC.

The chain joins TRBV7-6 to TRBJ1-3; D gene uncertain. The CDR3 is 13 residues long. The germline V gene has CDR1 SGHVS and CDR2 FNYEAQ. V lost 4 bases and J lost 8, with 12 bases in between. This chain's CDR3 is CASSSGPGDTIYF. CDR3 DNA: TGTGCCAGCAGCTCCGGACCTGGGGACACCATATATTTT.

The gene calls are TRBV16 and TRBJ2-5; D perhaps matches TRBD1 (6 bases). This CDR3 has 15 residues. The germline gives CDR1 KGHSY, CDR2 FQNENV. Trimming removed 3 bases at V and 2 bases at J, with 13 bases between. The CDR3 region has the DNA TGTGCCAGCAGCCAGGGTGGGGGCCTACAAGAGACCCAGTACTTC. It codes for CASSQGGGLQETQYF.

V usage is TRBV5-4 and J usage is TRBJ1-6; maybe TRBD1 (5 bases). This CDR3 comprises 16 residues. Trimming removed 0 bases from V and 8 bases from J, with 15 bases in between. Germline assignment: CDR1 SGHNT and CDR2 YYREEE (reference sequence). CDR3 amino acids: CASSLGGRGADSPLHF. In nucleotides, the CDR3 is TGTGCCAGCAGCTTGGGGGGTCGTGGGGCTGATTCACCCCTCCACTTT.

The chain employs TRBV10-3 and TRBJ2-7, with D uncertain. Trimming pared 6 bases from V and 0 bases from J, leaving 15 bases between. This CDR3 contains 15 residues. Germline loops: CDR1 ENHRY, CDR2 SYGVKD. CDR3 amino acids: CAISTDPSISYEQYF. The CDR3 DNA follows: TGTGCCATCAGCACCGATCCTTCAATCTCCTACGAGCAGTACTTC.

This sequence joins TRBV19 and TRBJ1-1, with D possibly matching TRBD1 (5 bases). The CDR3 runs 14 residues. V dropped 3 bases and J dropped 3 bases, with 11 bases sitting between them. Germline lookup yields CDR1 LNHDA and CDR2 SQIVND (reference sequence). Here the CDR3 DNA reads TGTGCCAGTAGTATGAGGGGAGCGCACACTGAAGCTTTCTTT. It is translated as CASSMRGAHTEAFF.

This clone was picked up one time. The genes are TRBV12-5 and TRBJ2-1, with 12 nucleotides matching TRBD2. Germline CDR1 and CDR2: LGHNT and FRNRAP. The J segment lost 4 bases and the V segment lost 1 base, leaving 5 bases of the junction unmatched. The CDR3 runs 17 residues. CDR3 protein: CASGLGLAGGRYNEQFF. CDR3 nucleotides: TGTGCTAGTGGTTTGGGGCTAGCGGGAGGGAGGTACAATGAGCAGTTCTTC.

The genes are TRBV7-9 and TRBJ2-1; 10 nucleotides match TRBD2. The CDR3 is made up of 16 amino acids. V gave up 5 bases and J gave up 2 bases; unmatched junction bases: 6. Germline CDR1 reads SEHNR; CDR2 reads FQNEAQ (reference sequence). This CDR3 reads CASSPVTSGTYNEQFF. DNA for the CDR3: TGTGCCAGCAGCCCGGTAACTAGCGGGACCTACAATGAGCAGTTCTTC.

The CDR3 spells CASSFAPEDYGYTF. The DNA for the CDR3 is TGTGCCAGCAGCTTTGCCCCTGAGGACTATGGCTACACCTTC. The chain joins TRBV13 to TRBJ1-2; D gene unclear. Trimming took 3 bases from V and 3 from J, leaving 11 bases between them. This CDR3 is 14 amino acids long. Germline V gene data show CDR1 as PRHDT and CDR2 as FYEKMQ (reference sequence).

The V and J genes are TRBV5-6 and TRBJ2-3; D is undetermined. There are 13 residues in the CDR3. Germline values: CDR1 SGHDT, CDR2 YYEEEE. Trimming took 0 bases from V and 2 from J, leaving 4 bases between them. CDR3 residues: CASSLGSTDTQYF. The CDR3 DNA reads TGTGCCAGCAGCTTGGGGTCCACAGATACGCAGTATTTT.

This clone was counted a single time. The gene calls are TRBV5-5 and TRBJ2-3, with TRBD2 matching over 7 bases. Germline trimming cut 4 bases from V and 6 bases from J; bases unmatched to any gene: 8. CDR1 is SGHKS and CDR2 is YYEKEE in the germline V gene (reference sequence). The length of the CDR3 is 14 residues. CDR3 loop: CASSLGFGGDTQYF. DNA of the CDR3: TGTGCCAGCAGCCTGGGTTTCGGGGGGGATACGCAGTATTTT.

The chain combines TRBV5-3 with TRBJ2-1, with D maybe TRBD1 (6 bases). TRBV5-3 is an ORF, and what it does is uncertain. V was cut by 4 bases and J by 7 bases, with 15 bases left in between. The CDR3 consists of 14 residues. CDR3 sequence: CARSVRGSQNEQFF. In DNA, the CDR3 is TGTGCCAGAAGCGTAAGGGGGAGCCAGAATGAGCAGTTCTTC.

V is TRBV2 and J is TRBJ2-1; 7 bases line up with TRBD1. The V gene's germline CDR1 is SNHLY and CDR2 FYNNEI. J gave up 10 bases and V 8 bases, and 11 bases lay outside the gene matches. This CDR3 is 13 amino acids long. CDR3 DNA: TGTGCCAGCTGGGGGACAGCCGTAATGGAGCAGTTCTTC. Translating it yields CASWGTAVMEQFF.

The V gene is TRBV6-5, the J gene TRBJ2-7; D not resolved. CDR1 is MNHEY, CDR2 SVGAGI, per germline. The CDR3 length is 12 residues. The V end lost 4 bases, the J end lost 2 bases, and 6 bases lay between the germline ends. DNA for the CDR3: TGTGCCAGCAGTTCTCCGACCTACGAGCAGTACTTC. As protein: CASSSPTYEQYF.

The V and J genes are TRBV5-4 and TRBJ2-7; 10 bases match TRBD2. The CDR3 is 15 amino acids. The junction had 10 bases not matched to a gene; V was cut back by 5 bases and J by 5 bases. Germline V gives CDR1 SGHNT, CDR2 YYREEE (reference sequence). The CDR3 coding sequence is TGTGCCAGCAGACGCAGCGGGGGGGAGGTCAACGAGCAGTACTTC. Its protein is CASRRSGGEVNEQYF. Full variable domain (outside the CDR3, taken from reference TRBV5-4 and TRBJ2-7): ETGVTQSPTHLIKTRGQQVTLRCSSQSGHNTVSWYQQALGQGPQFIFQYYREEENGRGNFPPRFSGLQFPNYSSELNVNALELDDSALYLCASRRSGGEVNEQYFGPGTRLTVT.

This chain joins TRBV18 and TRBJ1-1; 7 bases are shared with TRBD1. V gave up 4 bases and J gave up 0 bases; unmatched junction bases: 8. The germline V gene encodes CDR1 KGHSH and CDR2 LQKENI. The length of the CDR3 is 16 residues. This CDR3 is CASSRASGGLNTEAFF. In nucleotides, the CDR3 is TGTGCCAGCTCACGGGCCTCAGGGGGACTGAACACTGAAGCTTTCTTT.

CDR3 residues: CATSRDMVGANEQYF. As DNA, the CDR3 is TGTGCCACCAGCAGAGATATGGTTGGCGCCAACGAGCAGTACTTC. This chain connects TRBV15 to TRBJ2-7; D unclear. The CDR3 runs 15 residues. Germline V gene lookup returns CDR1 LNHNV and CDR2 YYDKDF (reference sequence). Trimming cost V 0 bases and J 5 bases, with 14 bases left between them. Looking up the rest from reference TRBV15 and TRBJ2-7 gives the full variable domain: DAMVIQNPRYQVTQFGKPVTLSCSQTLNHNVMYWYQQKSSQAPKLLFHYYDKDFNNEADTPDNFQSRRPNTSFCFLDIRSPGLGDTAMYLCATSRDMVGANEQYFGPGTRLTVT.

This clone showed up just a few times. This rearrangement joins TRBV6-5 to TRBJ1-4; D remains ambiguous. V lost 5 bases, J lost 13 bases, and 11 bases lay in between. The CDR3 contains 11 residues. The germline gives CDR1 MNHEY, CDR2 SVGAGI. CDR3 sequence: CASSNGLGLFF. DNA of the CDR3: TGTGCCAGCAGTAACGGCCTAGGACTGTTTTTT.